These T cell receptor beta chains were read from a single sample in a study of cytomegalovirus exposure and HLA in healthy donors. Profiled with immunoSEQ multiplex PCR; TCRdb holds only in-frame clones, not every one. The sample carries 83,000 or so clones, about 76% recorded once. The specimen sequenced was PBMCs. These receptors were collected from a woman aged 35 to 49 in good health and CMV-seropositive. CDR3s include the opening cysteine and the closing phenylalanine or tryptophan. A D gene is named only where the DNA matches it firmly. Some rows mark clone size as missing; the rest say once, few, many or name a class of expanded clone.

>TRBD2|TRBJ2-3|NA|TRBV5-4
CASSLDKRGSTDTQYF
TGTGCCAGCAGCTTGGACAAGCGGGGGTCCACAGATACGCAGTATTTT
>TRBD1|TRBJ2-2|NA|TRBV29-1
CSVTGVPGELFF
TGCAGCGTCACAGGGGTCCCCGGGGAGCTGTTTTTT
>TRBD1|TRBJ1-1|few|TRBV7-3
CASSLTGGDFEAFF
TGTGCCAGCAGCCTAACAGGGGGCGACTTTGAAGCTTTCTTT
>NA|TRBJ1-1|NA|TRBV28
CASSFGGARMTEAFF
TGTGCCAGCAGTTTTGGGGGGGCGCGGATGACTGAAGCTTTCTTT
>NA|TRBJ1-1|medium-sized|TRBV11-3
CASSLDGRGGNTEAFF
TGTGCCAGCAGCTTAGATGGAAGGGGAGGGAACACTGAAGCTTTCTTT
>NA|TRBJ2-3|NA|TRBV11-3
CASSFGSGSTDTQYF
TGTGCCAGCAGCTTTGGTTCTGGCTCCACAGATACGCAGTATTTT
>TRBD1|TRBJ2-1|NA|TRBV13
CASSQRRDRGFYNEQFF
TGTGCCAGCAGCCAACGCCGGGACAGGGGATTTTACAATGAGCAGTTCTTC
>NA|TRBJ2-6|few|TRBV18
CASSFTSTGANVLTF
TGTGCCAGCTCCTTCACATCAACTGGGGCCAACGTCCTGACTTTC
>NA|TRBJ1-2|NA|TRBV18
CASSPEANLYGYTF
TGTGCCAGCTCACCCGAGGCAAACCTCTATGGCTACACCTTC
>NA|TRBJ1-2|NA|TRBV2
CASKSGIPGYTF
TGTGCCAGCAAATCAGGGATACCTGGCTACACCTTC
>NA|TRBJ1-1|NA|TRBV5-1
CASSLARNTEAFF
TGCGCCAGCAGCTTGGCCCGGAACACTGAAGCTTTCTTT
>TRBD2|TRBJ2-1|NA|TRBV9
CASSFSLAGGPYNEQFF
TGTGCCAGCAGCTTCAGCCTAGCGGGAGGGCCCTACAATGAGCAGTTCTTC
>NA|TRBJ1-5|NA|TRBV18
CASSPGQVSNQPQHF
TGTGCCAGCTCACCGGGGCAGGTCAGCAATCAGCCCCAGCATTTT
>TRBD2|TRBJ2-1|NA|TRBV6-6
CASWTSGYWNEQFF
TGTGCCAGCTGGACTAGCGGTTATTGGAATGAGCAGTTCTTC
>NA|TRBJ2-7|few|TRBV5-1
CASSPSVQGNYYEQYF
TGCGCCAGCAGCCCGTCCGTACAGGGTAATTACTACGAGCAGTACTTC
>NA|TRBJ1-1|NA|TRBV10-2
CASGTGDTEAFF
TGCGCCAGCGGCACAGGCGACACTGAAGCTTTCTTT
>NA|TRBJ1-2|NA|TRBV15
CATSRDRDRGDGYTF
TGTGCCACCAGCAGAGATCGGGACCGCGGGGATGGCTACACCTTC
>NA|TRBJ1-1|NA|TRBV7-9
CASSLAQLNTEAFF
TGTGCCAGCAGCTTAGCCCAGTTGAACACTGAAGCTTTCTTT
>TRBD1|TRBJ1-6|NA|TRBV30
CAWSWTGYNSPLHF
TGTGCCTGGAGTTGGACAGGATATAATTCACCCCTCCACTTT
>TRBD2|TRBJ2-1|NA|TRBV4-3
CASSRIGTSGPYNEQFF
TGCGCCAGCAGCCGCATAGGGACTAGCGGCCCCTACAATGAGCAGTTCTTC
>NA|TRBJ1-2|once|TRBV5-6
CASSFLTGSYGYTF
TGTGCCAGCAGCTTTTTAACAGGGTCCTATGGCTACACCTTC
>TRBD1|TRBJ1-1|few|TRBV28
CASSTAGQGPTEAFF
TGTGCCAGCAGTACCGCGGGACAGGGTCCCACTGAAGCTTTCTTT
>NA|TRBJ1-5|NA|TRBV4-2
CASSQAVQGSNQPQHF
TGTGCCAGCAGCCAAGCCGTACAGGGTTCGAATCAGCCCCAGCATTTT
>NA|TRBJ2-4|few|TRBV28
CASSLFGGASKNIQYF
TGTGCCAGCAGTTTATTTGGGGGCGCGTCCAAAAACATTCAGTACTTC
>TRBD1|TRBJ1-1|NA|TRBV18
CASSRGTGGLGTEAFF
TGTGCCAGCTCACGGGGGACAGGGGGTCTGGGCACTGAAGCTTTCTTT
>TRBD1|TRBJ2-7|NA|TRBV19
CATRDRAISYEQYF
TGTGCCACCCGAGACAGGGCAATCTCCTACGAGCAGTACTTC
>TRBD2|TRBJ2-7|NA|TRBV7-8
CASSLATSGSSREQYF
TGTGCCAGCAGCCTGGCCACTAGCGGATCTTCTAGGGAGCAGTACTTC
>TRBD2|TRBJ2-1|NA|TRBV5-8
CASSIRKIAGVSYNEQFF
TGTGCCAGCAGCATCCGCAAAATAGCGGGAGTTTCCTACAATGAGCAGTTCTTC
>TRBD1|TRBJ2-6|once|TRBV6-5
CASSSGGAGANVLTF
TGTGCCAGCAGTTCAGGGGGCGCTGGGGCCAACGTCCTGACTTTC
>TRBD2|TRBJ2-5|NA|TRBV4-1
CASSQDGPRGGRETQYF
TGCGCCAGCAGCCAAGATGGTCCCCGGGGGGGCCGTGAGACCCAGTACTTC
>TRBD2|TRBJ2-5|NA|TRBV9
CASSEDLAGGPQETQYF
TGTGCCAGCAGCGAGGACCTGGCGGGGGGACCCCAAGAGACCCAGTACTTC
>NA|TRBJ1-1|NA|TRBV29-1
CSVGRGATRDTEAFF
TGCAGCGTCGGACGGGGGGCTACTCGGGACACTGAAGCTTTCTTT
>TRBD1|TRBJ2-3|NA|TRBV27
CASSPGQGRRDTQYF
TGTGCCAGCAGCCCGGGACAGGGTAGGAGAGATACGCAGTATTTT
>NA|TRBJ1-1|NA|TRBV6-1
CASSWLNTEAFF
TGTGCCAGCAGTTGGCTGAACACTGAAGCTTTCTTT
>TRBD2|TRBJ2-6|few|TRBV5-1
CASSFGGGSGANVLTF
TGCGCCAGCAGCTTTGGCGGGGGCTCTGGGGCCAACGTCCTGACTTTC
>TRBD1|TRBJ1-1|once|TRBV9
CASSEGQGEPEAFF
TGTGCCAGCAGCGAGGGACAGGGGGAGCCTGAAGCTTTCTTT
>NA|TRBJ2-3|NA|TRBV19
CASTNSGQDTQYF
TGTGCCAGTACCAACAGCGGGCAAGATACGCAGTATTTT
>NA|TRBJ2-7|NA|TRBV2
CASRLSEGLGRREQYF
TGTGCCAGCAGGCTATCCGAGGGTCTAGGGAGGAGGGAGCAGTACTTC
>NA|TRBJ2-3|NA|TRBV18
CASTPRDTQYF
TGTGCCAGCACACCCCGGGATACGCAGTATTTT
>TRBD1|TRBJ2-2|NA|TRBV29-1
CSVPGQGANTGELFF
TGCAGCGTTCCGGGACAGGGGGCGAACACCGGGGAGCTGTTTTTT
>NA|TRBJ2-7|NA|TRBV7-2
CASSLAAASETYEQYF
TGTGCCAGCAGCTTGGCCGCGGCTAGCGAGACCTACGAGCAGTACTTC
>NA|TRBJ2-5|NA|TRBV7-9
CASRNRGGQETQYF
TGTGCCAGCAGAAACAGGGGAGGCCAAGAGACCCAGTACTTC
>TRBD2|TRBJ2-3|NA|TRBV5-1
CASSLTPSGGTDTQYF
TGCGCCAGCAGCTTGACCCCTAGCGGGGGCACAGATACGCAGTATTTT
>NA|TRBJ1-1|once|TRBV29-1
CSVELGGRTEAFF
TGCAGCGTTGAACTTGGCGGGAGAACTGAAGCTTTCTTT
>TRBD1|TRBJ1-2|NA|TRBV11-2
CASFRQGNYGYTF
TGTGCCAGCTTCCGACAGGGAAACTATGGCTACACCTTC
>NA|TRBJ2-7|NA|TRBV14
CASSQDPRGYASEQYF
TGTGCCAGCAGCCAAGACCCTCGAGGTTATGCCTCCGAGCAGTACTTC
>NA|TRBJ1-3|NA|TRBV5-6
CASSLYRLSGNTIYF
TGTGCCAGCAGCTTGTACAGGCTCTCTGGAAACACCATATATTTT
>NA|TRBJ2-7|NA|TRBV30
CAWSLYGAYEQYF
TGTGCCTGGAGTCTATACGGGGCCTACGAGCAGTACTTC